This T cell receptor (beta chain) stems from a study of T cell responses to AZD1222 COVID-19 vaccine. Here immunoSEQ multiplex PCR was the method, and the copy in TCRdb shows in-frame clones only, minus some. The table includes over 100,000 clones, roughly 86% detected once. The CDR3 has 12 amino acids. Germline V gives CDR1 MDHEN, CDR2 SYDVKM. Trimming left V 6 bases short and J 1 base short, with 6 bases between. The chain is built from TRBV28 and TRBJ1-1; D call uncertain. The receptor's source is an adult who received the MenACWY meningococcal vaccine as a control. Sequencing used peripheral blood, obtained 28 days after the second dose of the MenACWY control vaccine. CDR3 bases: TGTGCCAGCAGGGGCTGGAACACTGAAGCTTTCTTT. Protein sequence: CASRGWNTEAFF.